Listed below are T cell receptor beta chains from one sample, sequenced in a study of OX40 agonist ivuxolimab in advanced cancers. The method was immunoSEQ multiplex PCR; TCRdb's version includes in-frame clones alone and lacks a portion of them. This sample has some 77,000 clones, with more than 80% found just once. Sequenced here: CD4+ or CD8+ T cells sorted from blood, sampled in a trial of the OX40 agonist ivuxolimab. These receptors all stem from an adult with an advanced solid tumor such as melanoma, head and neck, liver or kidney cancer. CDR3s include the opening cysteine and the closing phenylalanine or tryptophan. The D gene is left open where the match is weak. Size is stated for part of the rows, as once, few or many counts, or as a class when the clone is expanded.

TRBD1	15	TRBV14	TRBJ1-1	-	CASSQITGGATEAFF	TGTGCCAGCAGCCAAATTACAGGGGGCGCGACTGAAGCTTTCTTT
-	16	TRBV19	TRBJ1-1	-	CASSYLLGSQNTEAFF	TGTGCCAGTAGTTATTTATTGGGCAGCCAGAACACTGAAGCTTTCTTT
TRBD2	15	TRBV27	TRBJ2-7	-	CASSSTSVSSYEQYF	TGTGCCAGCAGTAGTACTAGCGTCTCGTCCTACGAGCAGTACTTC
-	15	TRBV19	TRBJ2-1	-	CASSPGSGVNNEQFF	TGTGCCAGTAGCCCGGGATCAGGGGTAAACAATGAGCAGTTCTTC
TRBD2	17	TRBV7-3	TRBJ2-5	once	CASSLGYSGGARETQYF	TGTGCCAGCAGCTTGGGCTATAGCGGGGGGGCGCGGGAGACCCAGTACTTC
-	13	TRBV28	TRBJ1-6	-	CASSLKDNSPLHF	TGTGCCAGCAGTCTTAAGGATAATTCACCCCTCCACTTT
-	12	TRBV11-3	TRBJ2-3	-	CASSSSTDTQYF	TGTGCCAGCAGCTCTAGCACAGATACGCAGTATTTT
-	15	TRBV11-3	TRBJ2-2	once	CASSLGGLNTGELFF	TGTGCCAGCAGCTTGGGGGGACTGAACACCGGGGAGCTGTTTTTT
-	16	TRBV18	TRBJ2-5	-	CASSPYLNTIQETQYF	TGTGCCAGCTCACCCTACCTCAACACCATCCAAGAGACCCAGTACTTC
TRBD2	13	TRBV7-3	TRBJ2-1	-	CASSRTSGSGQFF	TGTGCCAGCAGCCGGACTAGCGGGAGTGGGCAGTTCTTC
-	13	TRBV28	TRBJ1-1	-	CASISALNTEAFF	TGTGCCAGCATTTCAGCCCTGAACACTGAAGCTTTCTTT
-	15	TRBV5-1	TRBJ1-6	-	CASSLSGAAPSPLHF	TGCGCCAGCAGCTTGAGTGGGGCAGCCCCCTCACCCCTCCACTTT
-	13	TRBV6-4	TRBJ2-3	-	CASSDWSQGTQYF	TGTGCCAGCAGTGACTGGTCACAGGGTACGCAGTATTTT
-	14	TRBV6-5	TRBJ1-1	once	CASSYATGGPEAFF	TGTGCCAGCAGTTACGCGACCGGGGGTCCTGAAGCTTTCTTT
-	15	TRBV14	TRBJ1-4	-	CASSQFSDSHEKLFF	TGTGCCAGCAGCCAATTTTCGGATTCTCATGAAAAACTGTTTTTT
TRBD1	15	TRBV2	TRBJ1-2	-	CASRAGQGMNYGYTF	TGTGCCAGCAGGGCGGGACAGGGTATGAACTATGGCTACACCTTC
-	13	TRBV6-5	TRBJ1-1	-	CASYEGFRTEAFF	TGTGCCAGCTATGAGGGCTTTCGGACTGAAGCTTTCTTT
TRBD2	16	TRBV5-1	TRBJ2-5	once	CASSLALAGGQETQYF	TGCGCCAGCAGCTTGGCGTTAGCGGGAGGCCAAGAGACCCAGTACTTC
-	12	TRBV28	TRBJ2-1	-	CASATGGNEQFF	TGTGCCAGCGCAACCGGAGGCAATGAGCAGTTCTTC
TRBD2	16	TRBV5-1	TRBJ2-7	-	CASTGTSGALSYEQYF	TGCGCCAGCACCGGGACTAGCGGGGCCCTCTCCTACGAGCAGTACTTC
TRBD1	14	TRBV28	TRBJ1-4	-	CASSNRGLGEKLFF	TGTGCCAGCAGTAACAGGGGGCTGGGTGAAAAACTGTTTTTT
TRBD2	14	TRBV11-3	TRBJ2-1	-	CASAISGSYNEQFF	TGTGCCAGCGCCATTAGCGGGAGCTACAATGAGCAGTTCTTC
-	14	TRBV7-2	TRBJ1-2	-	CASSPATENYGYTF	TGTGCCAGCAGTCCGGCAACAGAAAACTATGGCTACACCTTC